The 26 T cell receptor beta chains in this list originate from one sample, sequenced in a study of cytomegalovirus exposure and HLA in healthy donors. Primers for the PCR totalled 60 Vbeta and 13 Jbeta. Sequenced by immunoSEQ multiplex PCR; TCRdb stores in-frame clones only, minus some. The repertoire has approximately 150,000 clones, more than 80% of them found once; the top ten carry about 7%. Sequencing used PBMCs. These receptor sequences come from a woman aged 25 to 39 in good health and CMV-seropositive.

The CDR3 region has the DNA TGCGCCAGCAGCTTGGGCCCGGAGGCCTACGAGCAGTACTTC. Amino acids: CASSLGPEAYEQYF. This sequence joins TRBV5-1 and TRBJ2-7; the D gene is possibly TRBD2 (5 bases). The CDR3 length is 14 residues. V was clipped by 0 bases and J by 2 bases, with 9 bases between them. Germline loops: CDR1 SGHRS, CDR2 YFSETQ.

This chain connects TRBV18 to TRBJ1-3, with TRBD1 identical over 11 bases. Germline V gene lookup returns CDR1 KGHSH and CDR2 LQKENI. The ends lost 1 base at V and 0 bases at J; junction bases unmatched: 2. The CDR3 extends over 17 amino acids. CDR3 coding DNA: TGTGCCAGCTCACCACTTGGGACAGGGGGCTCTGGAAACACCATATATTTT. This gives the protein CASSPLGTGGSGNTIYF.

The chain carries TRBV2 and TRBJ2-7, with D unclear. CDR3 length: 15 residues. V lost 3 bases and J lost 0, with 12 bases in between. CDR1 is SNHLY, CDR2 FYNNEI, per germline. CDR3 region: CASSEESTLSYEQYF. CDR3 coding DNA: TGTGCCAGCAGTGAGGAGTCGACCCTCTCCTACGAGCAGTACTTC.

This chain links TRBV28 with TRBJ2-7; D possibly corresponds to TRBD1 (6 bases). The germline V gene has CDR1 MDHEN and CDR2 SYDVKM. The CDR3 is made up of 15 amino acids. V was shortened by 8 bases and J by 2 bases, with 19 bases between the two germline ends. As DNA, the CDR3 is TGTGCCAGCTTAACAGGACAGAGGTATACCTACGAGCAGTACTTC. It specifies CASLTGQRYTYEQYF.

The chain links TRBV9 to TRBJ2-2; 10 bases map to TRBD1. Germline CDR1 SGDLS, CDR2 YYNGEE. This CDR3 has 16 amino acids. V gave up 3 bases and J gave up 4 bases; unmatched junction bases: 6. The CDR3 reads CASSGPGQGTTGELFF. CDR3 coding DNA: TGTGCCAGCAGCGGACCGGGACAGGGGACCACCGGGGAGCTGTTTTTT. Full variable domain (remainder filled in from reference TRBV9 and TRBJ2-2): DSGVTQTPKHLITATGQRVTLRCSPRSGDLSVYWYQQSLDQGLQFLIQYYNGEERAKGNILERFSAQQFPDLHSELNLSSLELGDSALYFCASSGPGQGTTGELFFGEGSRLTVL.

This clone was seen a few times. The rearrangement links TRBV6-1 to TRBJ2-5; TRBD2 aligns across 9 bases. V shed 2 bases, J shed 4 bases, and the junction held 5 bases outside the gene matches. CDR1 is MNHNS and CDR2 is SASEGT in the germline V gene. The CDR3 totals 15 residues. For the CDR3, the DNA is TGTGCCAGCAGTGAATCCAGCGGGGGGTCAGAGACCCAGTACTTC. Its protein is CASSESSGGSETQYF.

The chain uses TRBV7-9 and TRBJ1-2; TRBD1 matches 7 bases. The CDR3 has 14 amino acids. Losses at the gene ends were 5 bases for V and 5 bases for J; bases not matched to a gene: 8. The germline V gene encodes CDR1 SEHNR and CDR2 FQNEAQ (reference sequence). Written as DNA, the CDR3 is TGTGCCAGCAGCACAGCCGGGACAGCATATGGCTACACCTTC. This sequence encodes CASSTAGTAYGYTF. Filled out from reference TRBV7-9 and TRBJ1-2, the complete variable domain reads DTGVSQNPRHKITKRGQNVTFRCDPISEHNRLYWYRQTLGQGPEFLTYFQNEAQLEKSRLLSDRFSAERPKGSFSTLEIQRTEQGDSAMYLCASSTAGTAYGYTFGSGTRLTVV.

The genes are TRBV28 and TRBJ2-1, with 7 bases that match TRBD1. Germline loops: CDR1 MDHEN, CDR2 SYDVKM. Trimming cost V 3 bases and J 7 bases; bases outside gene matches: 6. The CDR3 has 14 amino acids. The CDR3 coding sequence is TGTGCCAGCAGTTTCCTCGACAGGGTGAATGAGCAGTTCTTC. Amino acids: CASSFLDRVNEQFF.

The gene calls are TRBV4-1 and TRBJ2-5, with D hard to call. The assigned J gene may be wrong: the sequence end matches TRBJ2-7 better. CDR1 MGHRA and CDR2 YSYEKL come from the germline V gene. The CDR3 is 13 residues long. CDR3 loop: CASSQVYNYEQYF. CDR3 bases: TGCGCCAGCAGCCAAGTATACAACTACGAGCAGTACTTC.

The chain recombines TRBV5-6 with TRBJ2-7; no clear D gene. Germline loops: CDR1 SGHDT, CDR2 YYEEEE. V lost 0 bases, J lost 3 bases, and 7 bases lay in between. The CDR3 totals 13 residues. The CDR3 reads CASSLEQSYEQYF. CDR3 nucleotides: TGTGCCAGCAGCTTGGAACAGAGCTACGAGCAGTACTTC.

V is TRBV9 and J is TRBJ2-1; 12 bases line up with TRBD2. J lost 9 bases, V lost 3 bases, and 7 bases had no gene match. This CDR3 is built from 15 residues. Germline CDR1 SGDLS, CDR2 YYNGEE. The CDR3 reads CASSGLAGVDVEQFF. CDR3 coding DNA: TGTGCCAGCAGCGGACTAGCGGGGGTAGACGTTGAGCAGTTCTTC.

The V and J genes are TRBV10-2 and TRBJ1-3; tentative D call: TRBD1 (5 bases). Germline V lookup: CDR1 WSHSY, CDR2 SAAADI. V was cut by 3 bases and J by 6 bases, with 18 bases left in between. CDR3 length: 16 residues. CDR3 coding DNA: TGCGCCAGCAGTGATTTGGAGGGACTAGTGTTAAACACCATATATTTT. Translated: CASSDLEGLVLNTIYF.

The rearrangement uses TRBV4-1 and TRBJ1-5; D ambiguous. The CDR3 totals 14 residues. Between the trimmed V and J ends, which lost 0 bases and 4 bases, there was a span of 7 bases. Germline lookup yields CDR1 MGHRA and CDR2 YSYEKL. The CDR3 bases are TGCGCCAGCAGCCAAGAAGATAGAAATCAGCCCCAGCATTTT. Protein: CASSQEDRNQPQHF.

The chain couples TRBV2 to TRBJ2-2, with 10 nucleotides matching TRBD1. The V segment lost 4 bases and the J segment 8 bases; nucleotides outside the gene matches: 4. The CDR3 sequence is 14 residues long. CDR1 SNHLY and CDR2 FYNNEI come from the germline V gene. In nucleotides, the CDR3 is TGTGCCAGCAGTGGGGGACAGGGGTTGGGGGAGCTGTTTTTT. This encodes CASSGGQGLGELFF.

The chain is built from TRBV29-1 and TRBJ1-2; 8 bases line up with TRBD1. Germline V CDR1 and CDR2: SQVTM, ANQGSEA. CDR3 length equals 14 residues. V trimming: 4 bases; J trimming: 3 bases; junction bases outside the gene matches: 7. The CDR3 DNA sequence: TGCAGCGTTGGGACGACAGGGGTGGACTATGGCTACACCTTC. Its translation: CSVGTTGVDYGYTF.

The rearrangement links TRBV28 to TRBJ2-3, with D perhaps matching TRBD1 (6 bases). V lost 0 bases, J lost 2 bases, and 6 bases lay in between. CDR1 MDHEN and CDR2 SYDVKM come from the germline V gene. The CDR3 spans 14 residues. The CDR3 here is CASSLWGATDTQYF. The CDR3 region has the DNA TGTGCCAGCAGTTTATGGGGGGCCACAGATACGCAGTATTTT.

This clone has just a few counts. V is TRBV2 and J is TRBJ2-2; D uncertain. The CDR3 spans 14 residues. Germline lookup yields CDR1 SNHLY and CDR2 FYNNEI. Deletions cut 10 bases from V and 3 bases from J, with 15 bases between. The DNA of the CDR3 is TGTGCCACCCGAGAGGTCACGCACACCGGGGAGCTGTTTTTT. Protein sequence: CATREVTHTGELFF.

The chain couples TRBV19 to TRBJ1-2, with 9 bases matching TRBD1. The CDR3 sequence is 14 residues long. Germline V CDR1 and CDR2: LNHDA, SQIVND (reference sequence). V gave up 7 bases and J gave up 3 bases; unmatched junction bases: 6. The CDR3 sequence: CASKRTGEDYGYTF. CDR3 nucleotides: TGTGCCAGTAAGAGGACAGGGGAGGACTATGGCTACACCTTC. The variable domain in full, completed from reference TRBV19 and TRBJ1-2, reads DGGITQSPKYLFRKEGQNVTLSCEQNLNHDAMYWYRQDPGQGLRLIYYSQIVNDFQKGDIAEGYSVSREKKESFPLTVTSAQKNPTAFYLCASKRTGEDYGYTFGSGTRLTVV.

The chain recombines TRBV5-8 with TRBJ1-5, with 7 bases lining up with TRBD1. Germline assignment: CDR1 SGHTS and CDR2 YDEGEE. The V and J ends lost 4 bases and 0 bases, in that order; junction bases with no gene match: 7. This CDR3 comprises 16 residues. Here the CDR3 DNA reads TGTGCCAGCAGCCCCCTGACAGGGAGTAGCAATCAGCCCCAGCATTTT. Protein: CASSPLTGSSNQPQHF. The whole variable domain, remainder taken from reference TRBV5-8 and TRBJ1-5, is EAGVTQSPTHLIKTRGQQATLRCSPISGHTSVYWYQQALGLGLQFLLWYDEGEERNRGNFPPRFSGRQFPNYSSELNVNALELEDSALYLCASSPLTGSSNQPQHFGDGTRLSIL.

The sample holds a few counts of this clone. CDR3 amino acids: CASSIGTGAEEQYF. CDR3 DNA: TGTGCCAGTAGTATAGGGACAGGGGCAGAAGAGCAGTACTTC. The chain carries TRBV19 and TRBJ2-7; TRBD1 matches 9 bases. The CDR3 loop spans 14 amino acids. The J segment lost 7 bases and the V segment lost 1 base, leaving 5 bases of the junction unmatched. CDR1 LNHDA and CDR2 SQIVND come from the germline V gene (reference sequence).

The chain employs TRBV6-5 and TRBJ1-1; D might be TRBD1 (6 bases). The CDR3 extends over 13 amino acids. Germline CDR1 is MNHEY and CDR2 is SVGAGI. V lost 5 bases, J lost 10 bases, and 17 bases lay in between. CDR3 in DNA: TGTGCCAGCAGTCCGGACAGCGAGCGCGGAGCTTTCTTT. It specifies CASSPDSERGAFF.

DNA for the CDR3: TGTGCCGCCCCCGGAGGGGGCTTAGACGAGCCCCAGCATTTT. Encoded protein: CAAPGGGLDEPQHF. The chain has TRBV6-4 and TRBJ1-5; 7 bases map to TRBD1. Germline lookup yields CDR1 MRHNA and CDR2 SNTAGT. This CDR3 spans 14 amino acids. With 11 bases clipped from V and 8 bases from J, the junction kept 15 bases outside the gene matches.

This chain connects TRBV15 to TRBJ2-7, with TRBD2 identical over 8 bases. The trim removed 0 bases at V and 0 bases at J, leaving 4 bases unmatched. The CDR3 loop spans 16 amino acids. Per germline, CDR1 LNHNV and CDR2 YYDKDF (reference sequence). CDR3 sequence reads: CATSREQRGSSYEQYF. As DNA, the CDR3 is TGTGCCACCAGCAGAGAACAGCGGGGGAGCTCCTACGAGCAGTACTTC. The full variable domain, in which reference TRBV15 and TRBJ2-7 provide the parts outside the CDR3, is DAMVIQNPRYQVTQFGKPVTLSCSQTLNHNVMYWYQQKSSQAPKLLFHYYDKDFNNEADTPDNFQSRRPNTSFCFLDIRSPGLGDTAMYLCATSREQRGSSYEQYFGPGTRLTVT.

The rearrangement links TRBV27 to TRBJ2-2; D possibly corresponds to TRBD1 (5 bases). Deletions cut 5 bases from V and 4 bases from J, with 14 bases between. Germline lookup yields CDR1 MNHEY and CDR2 SMNVEV (reference sequence). The CDR3 runs 15 residues. The CDR3 loop is CASSPQGSVTGELFF. The CDR3 nucleotides are TGTGCCAGCAGTCCCCAGGGTTCGGTCACCGGGGAGCTGTTTTTT.

V usage is TRBV11-2 and J usage is TRBJ2-3; TRBD2 aligns across 12 bases. With V trimmed by 3 bases and J by 2 bases, 3 bases remained unmatched. Germline CDR1 and CDR2: SGHAT and FQNNGV. This CDR3 region has 16 residues. The CDR3 spells CASSLLAGGATDTQYF. The CDR3 DNA follows: TGTGCCAGCAGCTTGCTAGCGGGGGGGGCCACAGATACGCAGTATTTT. Full variable domain (missing parts from reference TRBV11-2 and TRBJ2-3): EAGVAQSPRYKIIEKRQSVAFWCNPISGHATLYWYQQILGQGPKLLIQFQNNGVVDDSQLPKDRFSAERLKGVDSTLKIQPAKLEDSAVYLCASSLLAGGATDTQYFGPGTRLTVL.

This clone was counted only a few times. The V call is TRBV9, the J call TRBJ2-1; a weak D match, TRBD1 (5 bases). This CDR3 is 13 amino acids long. V lost 3 bases and J lost 5, with 9 bases in between. In germline, CDR1 is SGDLS, CDR2 YYNGEE. The CDR3 bases are TGTGCCAGCAGCGAAAGGGGCGACAATGAGCAGTTCTTC. It translates to CASSERGDNEQFF.